Listed below are T cell receptor beta chains from one sample, sequenced in a study of vaccination effects on CD4 cells after COVID-19. No cognate antigen is known for these TCRs. Here immunoSEQ multiplex PCR was the method, and the copy in TCRdb shows in-frame clones only, minus some. This table has 70,000 to 95,000 clones, around 74% appearing once. The sample in question was CD4+ T cells from PBMCs cultured with HCoV-229E spike peptides, obtained before COVID-19 vaccination. The source is a human donor who received a COVID-19 vaccine. Both conserved end residues are part of each CDR3. The D gene is left open where the match is weak. Expanded clones are given a class, and other clones once, few, many or no size at all.

size: few; V: TRBV3-1/TRBV3-2; J: TRBJ1-2; D: TRBD1; DNA: TGTGCCAGCAGCCAAGGTCAGGGGGCGGGTGGCTACACCTTC; CDR3: CASSQGQGAGGYTF
size: NA; V: TRBV19; J: TRBJ1-6; D: TRBD1; DNA: TGTGCCAGCAGACTTGGACAGGTTGGATTTCCGAATTCACCCCTCCACTTT; CDR3: CASRLGQVGFPNSPLHF
size: NA; V: TRBV6-2/TRBV6-3; J: TRBJ2-6; D: NA; DNA: TGTGCCAGCAGGCCTACAGGCTCTGGGGCCAACGTCCTGACTTTC; CDR3: CASRPTGSGANVLTF
size: few; V: TRBV5-6; J: TRBJ2-2; D: NA; DNA: TGTGCCAGCGGCCAGACGAACACCGGGGAGCTGTTTTTT; CDR3: CASGQTNTGELFF
size: NA; V: TRBV5-1; J: TRBJ1-2; D: TRBD1; DNA: TGCGCCAGCAGCTGGGGGACAGGGGCCTATGGCTACACCTTC; CDR3: CASSWGTGAYGYTF
size: few; V: TRBV5-5; J: TRBJ1-1; D: NA; DNA: TGTGCCAGCAGCTTTTATGGGGATATGAACACTGAAGCTTTCTTT; CDR3: CASSFYGDMNTEAFF
size: NA; V: TRBV5-8; J: TRBJ1-5; D: NA; DNA: TGTGCCAGCAGCTTGGCAGGAGCGGGCAATCAGCCCCAGCATTTT; CDR3: CASSLAGAGNQPQHF
size: NA; V: TRBV9; J: TRBJ1-4; D: NA; DNA: TGTGCCAGCAGCGGACCCATCCCCTCGACTGGAGAAAAACTGTTTTTT; CDR3: CASSGPIPSTGEKLFF
size: NA; V: TRBV5-8; J: TRBJ1-5; D: NA; DNA: TGTGCCAGCAGCCCCTGGGGGGTGGGACAGCCCCAGCATTTT; CDR3: CASSPWGVGQPQHF
size: NA; V: TRBV6-1; J: TRBJ1-2; D: NA; DNA: TGTGCCAGCAGTGAACCCGGGCAGGGCTTGGCGGGCTACACCTTC; CDR3: CASSEPGQGLAGYTF
size: NA; V: TRBV7-9; J: TRBJ2-5; D: NA; DNA: TGTGCCAGCAGCTGGGGGGTTACAGGGTTCTTGGAGACCCAGTACTTC; CDR3: CASSWGVTGFLETQYF
size: NA; V: TRBV7-2; J: TRBJ1-2; D: TRBD1; DNA: TGTGCCAGCAGCTTAGGGACAGGTTCCTATGGCTACACCTTC; CDR3: CASSLGTGSYGYTF
size: NA; V: TRBV5-1; J: TRBJ2-2; D: NA; DNA: TGCGCCAGCAGCTTGGTAGGGGAAAACGGGGAGCTGTTTTTT; CDR3: CASSLVGENGELFF
size: NA; V: TRBV30; J: TRBJ2-5; D: NA; DNA: TGTGCCTGGAGTGTAGGGGAGACCCAGTACTTC; CDR3: CAWSVGETQYF
size: few; V: TRBV29-1; J: TRBJ1-2; D: NA; DNA: TGCAGCGGAGAGATTCGAGGGGGCTACACCTTC; CDR3: CSGEIRGGYTF
size: few; V: TRBV25-1; J: TRBJ1-5; D: NA; DNA: TGTGCCAGCAGTGAAGCAGGGTTTAGCAATCAGCCCCAGCATTTT; CDR3: CASSEAGFSNQPQHF
size: once; V: TRBV7-2; J: TRBJ2-3; D: TRBD1; DNA: TGTGCCAGCAGCGTAGGGACAGGGCGGGATACGCAGTATTTT; CDR3: CASSVGTGRDTQYF
size: NA; V: TRBV7-2; J: TRBJ2-3; D: TRBD2; DNA: TGTGCCAGCAGCTCCCCGGGACTAGCAACAGATACGCAGTATTTT; CDR3: CASSSPGLATDTQYF
size: NA; V: TRBV18; J: TRBJ2-2; D: TRBD2; DNA: TGTGCCAGCTCAACTACTTTAGCGGGGAACACCGGGGAGCTGTTTTTT; CDR3: CASSTTLAGNTGELFF
size: NA; V: TRBV5-6; J: TRBJ2-1; D: NA; DNA: TGTGCCAGCAGCTTCGTAGATTTGAGCTCCTACAATGAGCAGTTCTTC; CDR3: CASSFVDLSSYNEQFF
size: NA; V: TRBV14; J: TRBJ1-2; D: NA; DNA: TGTGCCAGCAGCCCAAACCTACAAGGGGGCTATGGCTACACCTTC; CDR3: CASSPNLQGGYGYTF
size: once; V: TRBV6-5; J: TRBJ1-1; D: NA; DNA: TGTGCCAGCAGGCAAACAACCGGTGGAGCTTTCTTT; CDR3: CASRQTTGGAFF
size: once; V: TRBV19; J: TRBJ1-2; D: NA; DNA: TGTGCCAGTAGTATAGGCCCGGGCGGGGGCTATGGCTACACCTTC; CDR3: CASSIGPGGGYGYTF
size: NA; V: TRBV2; J: TRBJ2-3; D: NA; DNA: TGTGCCGGGGCCGGGGGACTGTCCCAAGATACGCAGTATTTT; CDR3: CAGAGGLSQDTQYF
size: NA; V: TRBV19; J: TRBJ2-2; D: TRBD1; DNA: TGTGCCAGTAGTATGGGTGGACAGGGTGAGTTGTTTTTT; CDR3: CASSMGGQGELFF
size: once; V: TRBV19; J: TRBJ1-3; D: TRBD1; DNA: TGTGCCAGTAGTACCGGGACAGGGAGTGGAAACACCATATATTTT; CDR3: CASSTGTGSGNTIYF
size: NA; V: TRBV5-1; J: TRBJ1-2; D: TRBD1; DNA: TGCGCCAGCAGCTTGGGGGACAGGGGCTATGGCTACACCTTC; CDR3: CASSLGDRGYGYTF
size: NA; V: TRBV28; J: TRBJ1-4; D: TRBD1; DNA: TGTGCCAGCAGTTTATTAGGGACGGGACAGGGAGAAAAACTGTTTTTT; CDR3: CASSLLGTGQGEKLFF
size: NA; V: TRBV2; J: TRBJ1-6; D: TRBD1; DNA: TGTGCCAGCGGCCTCTCGGGACAGGAAAATTCACCCCTCCACTTT; CDR3: CASGLSGQENSPLHF
size: NA; V: TRBV27; J: TRBJ1-4; D: TRBD1; DNA: TGTGCCAGCAGACAGGGGAATTCTAATGAAAAACTGTTTTTT; CDR3: CASRQGNSNEKLFF
size: NA; V: TRBV3-1/TRBV3-2; J: TRBJ1-4; D: TRBD1; DNA: TGTGCCAGCAGCCAAGATGTGACAGGGGGTAGAGAAAAACTGTTTTTT; CDR3: CASSQDVTGGREKLFF
size: NA; V: TRBV7-2; J: TRBJ1-6; D: NA; DNA: TGTGCCAGCAGCTTAGAGGGTACTAGGGGTTCACCCCTCCACTTT; CDR3: CASSLEGTRGSPLHF
size: NA; V: TRBV6-6; J: TRBJ2-1; D: TRBD2; DNA: TGTGCCAGCAGTTTGCTACTAGCGGGGGACAATGAGCAGTTCTTC; CDR3: CASSLLLAGDNEQFF
size: NA; V: TRBV30; J: TRBJ1-5; D: NA; DNA: TGTGCCTGGAGCGACAGGAGTTATAGCAATCAGCCCCAGCATTTT; CDR3: CAWSDRSYSNQPQHF
size: NA; V: TRBV30; J: TRBJ1-6; D: NA; DNA: TGTGCCTGGAGTGTACAAGGGGGATATAATTCACCCCTCCACTTT; CDR3: CAWSVQGGYNSPLHF
size: NA; V: TRBV12-3/TRBV12-4; J: TRBJ1-2; D: NA; DNA: TGTGCCAGCAGCCCTTCGGGGTACTATGGCTACACCTTC; CDR3: CASSPSGYYGYTF
size: NA; V: TRBV9; J: TRBJ1-5; D: NA; DNA: TGTGCCAGCAGCGAGGGCCCTTCAGGGGATCAGCCCCAGCATTTT; CDR3: CASSEGPSGDQPQHF
size: NA; V: TRBV14; J: TRBJ1-1; D: NA; DNA: TGTGCCAGCAGCCAGGTCGTAGGGAACACTGAAGCTTTCTTT; CDR3: CASSQVVGNTEAFF
size: NA; V: TRBV7-2; J: TRBJ1-2; D: NA; DNA: TGTGCCAGCAGCTTAGTGGGTACAGGCGCATGGGGTGGCTACACCTTC; CDR3: CASSLVGTGAWGGYTF
size: NA; V: TRBV12-5; J: TRBJ2-6; D: NA; DNA: TGTGCTAGTGGGACGGCTGGGGCCAACGTCCTGACTTTC; CDR3: CASGTAGANVLTF
size: few; V: TRBV5-5; J: TRBJ2-2; D: TRBD1; DNA: TGTGCCAGCAGCTTAATAGGGGGCGACGGCGGGGAGCTGTTTTTT; CDR3: CASSLIGGDGGELFF
size: NA; V: TRBV9; J: TRBJ2-1; D: NA; DNA: TGTGCCAGCACCAGCTCGTCCGCCCCCTCCTTCGCTGAGCAGTTCTTC; CDR3: CASTSSSAPSFAEQFF
size: NA; V: TRBV6-1; J: TRBJ1-4; D: NA; DNA: TGTGCCAGCAGTAAAGCAACGGGACACCAGTTT; CDR3: CASSKATGHQF
size: NA; V: TRBV7-2; J: TRBJ1-6; D: NA; DNA: TGTGCCAGCAGCTTAAATCAGGGGCCTTTGGATTCACCCCTCCACTTT; CDR3: CASSLNQGPLDSPLHF